This TCR beta chain was obtained from a study of shared clonotypes between healthy human individuals. The repertoire was sequenced with immunoSEQ multiplex PCR; TCRdb's copy has only in-frame clones and lacks some. The table includes fewer than 1.4 million clones, 75% to 80% detected once. The CDR3 runs to 18 residues. Germline assignment: CDR1 LNHDA and CDR2 SQIVND (reference sequence). Trimming took 3 bases from V and 2 from J; bases not matched to a gene: 13. Points from the study as a whole: Non-shared clonotypes had lower generation probabilities than clonotypes shared by all four sorted-subset donors. Enrolling few donors narrowed the genetic and exposure-history diversity that was represented.

A CD45RA+ naive subset and a CD45RA-negative memory subset were split from CD4+ cells. Points on this clone: The target antigen is unknown.

The chain carries TRBV19 and TRBJ1-1, with 9 positions matching TRBD1. The sequence came from a man between 18 and 29 years old in good health. Some clones in this sample may be carry-over from other donors' samples. Sequencing was carried out using memory CD4+ T cells from PBMCs. Documented subset: CD45RA-negative fraction. The CDR3: CASSILLGQGRLNTEAFF. The DNA of the CDR3 is TGTGCCAGTAGTATTCTTTTAGGACAGGGGAGATTAAACACTGAAGCTTTCTTT.